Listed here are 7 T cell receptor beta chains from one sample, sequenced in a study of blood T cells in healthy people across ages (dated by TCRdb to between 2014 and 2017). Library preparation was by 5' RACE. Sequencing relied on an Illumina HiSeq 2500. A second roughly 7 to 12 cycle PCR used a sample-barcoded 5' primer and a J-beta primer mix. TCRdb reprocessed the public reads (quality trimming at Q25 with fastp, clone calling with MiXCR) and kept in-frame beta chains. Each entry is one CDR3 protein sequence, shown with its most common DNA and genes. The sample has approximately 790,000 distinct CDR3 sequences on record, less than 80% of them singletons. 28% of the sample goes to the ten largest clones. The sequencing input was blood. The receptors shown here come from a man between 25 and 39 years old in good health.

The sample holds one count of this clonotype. The CDR3 region is CASDRQSYEQYF. CDR3 coding DNA: TGTGCCAGCGATAGACAGTCCTACGAGCAGTACTTC. The chain joins TRBV2 to TRBJ2-7; tentative D call: TRBD1 (5 bases). Trimming shortened V by 8 bases and J by 1 base, and 9 bases separated the two germline ends. The germline V gene encodes CDR1 SNHLY and CDR2 FYNNEI. The CDR3 has 12 residues.

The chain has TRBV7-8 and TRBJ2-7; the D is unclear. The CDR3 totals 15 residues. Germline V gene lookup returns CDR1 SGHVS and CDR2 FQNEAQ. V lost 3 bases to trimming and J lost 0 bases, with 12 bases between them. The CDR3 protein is CASSFQPSSSYEQYF. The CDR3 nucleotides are TGTGCCAGCAGCTTCCAGCCCTCCAGCTCCTACGAGCAGTACTTC.

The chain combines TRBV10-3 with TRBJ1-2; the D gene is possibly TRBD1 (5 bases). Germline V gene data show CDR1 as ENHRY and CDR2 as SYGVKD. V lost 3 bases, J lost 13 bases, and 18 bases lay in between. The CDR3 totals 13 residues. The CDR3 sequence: CAISDPKQVTRTF. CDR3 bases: TGTGCCATCAGTGACCCCAAACAGGTCACGCGCACCTTC.

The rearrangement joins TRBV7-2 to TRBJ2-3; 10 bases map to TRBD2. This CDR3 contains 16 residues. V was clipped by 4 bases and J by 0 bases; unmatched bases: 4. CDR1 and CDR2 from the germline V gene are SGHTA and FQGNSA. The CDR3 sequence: CASSSPTSGSTDTQYF. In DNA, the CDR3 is TGTGCCAGCAGCTCCCCGACTAGCGGGAGCACAGATACGCAGTATTTT.

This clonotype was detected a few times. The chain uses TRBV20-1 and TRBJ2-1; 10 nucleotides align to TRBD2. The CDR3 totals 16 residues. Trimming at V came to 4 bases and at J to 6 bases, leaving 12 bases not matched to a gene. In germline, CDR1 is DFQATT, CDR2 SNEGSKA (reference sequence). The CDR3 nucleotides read TGCAGTGCTACCTCAGGGCTAGCGGGGGTGCGCAATGAGCAGTTCTTC. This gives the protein CSATSGLAGVRNEQFF.

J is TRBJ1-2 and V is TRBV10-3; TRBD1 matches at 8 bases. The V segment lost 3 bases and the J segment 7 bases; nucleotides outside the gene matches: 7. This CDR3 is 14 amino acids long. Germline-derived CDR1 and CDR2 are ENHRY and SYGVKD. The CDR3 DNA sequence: TGTGCCATCAGTGACCCCACAGGGGGACTTGGCTACACCTTC. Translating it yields CAISDPTGGLGYTF.

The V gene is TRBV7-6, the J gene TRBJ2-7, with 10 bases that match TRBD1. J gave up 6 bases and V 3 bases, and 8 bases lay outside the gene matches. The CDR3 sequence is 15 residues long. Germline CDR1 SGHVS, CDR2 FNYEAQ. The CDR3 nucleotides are TGTGCCAGCAGCTTGACCGGGACAGGGGTGTGCGAGCAGTACTTC. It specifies CASSLTGTGVCEQYF.